The 24 T cell receptor beta chains below come from one sample, sequenced in a study of cytomegalovirus exposure and HLA in healthy donors. Vbeta (60) and Jbeta (13) primers were used in the PCR. Measured with immunoSEQ multiplex PCR; TCRdb has only the in-frame clones, and not every one. This sample has approximately 160,000 clones, with roughly 72% found just once. The sequencing input was PBMCs. The receptors stem from a woman in her thirties or forties in good health and CMV-seronegative.

The chain joins TRBV19 to TRBJ1-2; D gene uncertain. Germline CDR1 LNHDA, CDR2 SQIVND (reference sequence). With 4 bases removed from V and 4 bases from J, the gap between germline ends came to 13 bases. The CDR3 extends over 14 amino acids. The CDR3 DNA reads TGTGCCAGTAGTACCTTGACAATTACCTATGGCTACACCTTC. It specifies CASSTLTITYGYTF.

V usage is TRBV19 and J usage is TRBJ2-1; D is possibly TRBD2 (5 bases). The germline CDR1 and CDR2 sequences are LNHDA and SQIVND (reference sequence). This CDR3 region has 14 residues. Trimming cost V 5 bases and J 3 bases, with 11 bases left between them. The CDR3 here is CASSRSALYNEQFF. DNA of the CDR3: TGTGCCAGTAGTCGTAGCGCGCTCTACAATGAGCAGTTCTTC.

This clone occurred a few times. The rearrangement uses TRBV7-9 and TRBJ1-4; D uncertain. Germline-derived CDR1 and CDR2 are SEHNR and FQNEAQ (reference sequence). The CDR3 has 14 amino acids. Trimming removed 3 bases at V and 8 bases at J, with 13 bases between. The CDR3 here is CASSFPPSGEKLFF. The CDR3 region has the DNA TGTGCCAGCAGCTTCCCCCCCAGCGGGGAAAAACTGTTTTTT.

The V gene is TRBV18, the J gene TRBJ2-3, with D perhaps TRBD2 (6 bases). Germline-derived CDR1 and CDR2 are KGHSH and LQKENI. V was clipped by 6 bases and J by 4 bases, with 11 bases between them. The CDR3 totals 13 residues. The CDR3 DNA sequence: TGTGCCAGCTCCTCGGGAGTAGCAGATACGCAGTATTTT. Translated, it gives CASSSGVADTQYF.

The rearrangement joins TRBV5-3 to TRBJ2-6; D might be TRBD1 (5 bases). TRBV5-3 is noted as an ORF with a role that remains uncertain. Trimming took off 1 base at V and 4 bases at J, with 21 bases between the two ends. This CDR3 contains 19 residues. For the CDR3, the DNA is TGTGCCAGAAGCTTGACAGAAAGCAGGGTCGCGTGCGGGGCCAACGTCCTGACTTTC. Residues: CARSLTESRVACGANVLTF.

The gene calls are TRBV23-1 and TRBJ1-2; 9 bases align to TRBD1. TRBV23-1 is recorded as an ORF, its role being uncertain. The CDR3 consists of 14 residues. J was trimmed by 5 bases and V by 1 base; bases with no gene match: 2. CDR3: CASSQLDRGYGYTF. CDR3 nucleotides: TGCGCCAGCAGTCAATTGGACAGGGGATATGGCTACACCTTC.

The gene calls are TRBV28 and TRBJ2-3, with 11 bases aligning to TRBD2. The CDR3 length is 16 residues. Per germline, CDR1 MDHEN and CDR2 SYDVKM. V dropped 3 bases and J dropped 4; count of bases not matched to a gene: 6. The CDR3 loop reads CASSLSELAGADTQYF. CDR3 bases: TGTGCCAGCAGTTTGAGTGAACTAGCGGGAGCAGATACGCAGTATTTT.

The chain carries TRBV11-3 and TRBJ2-3; TRBD2 matches at 12 bases. The junction had 4 bases not matched to a gene; V was cut back by 5 bases and J by 4 bases. CDR3 length: 15 residues. CDR1 is SGHNT and CDR2 is YENEEA in the germline V gene. The CDR3 loop is CASSPRLAGADTQYF. CDR3 nucleotides: TGTGCCAGCAGCCCTCGACTAGCGGGAGCAGATACGCAGTATTTT.

This sequence joins TRBV10-3 and TRBJ1-1, with unresolved D. Germline assignment: CDR1 ENHRY and CDR2 SYGVKD. This CDR3 has 16 residues. V gave up 4 bases and J gave up 1 base, with 16 bases separating them. CDR3 protein: CAISGRDLGPNTEAFF. CDR3 sequence (DNA): TGTGCCATCAGTGGACGGGATTTGGGCCCGAACACTGAAGCTTTCTTT.

The chain has TRBV11-2 and TRBJ1-1; the match to TRBD1 covers 7 bases. Germline V lookup: CDR1 SGHAT, CDR2 FQNNGV. Trimming cost V 6 bases and J 4 bases; bases outside gene matches: 2. This CDR3 spans 12 amino acids. The CDR3 DNA follows: TGTGCCAGCAGTCGACAGGGCACTGAAGCTTTCTTT. Amino acids: CASSRQGTEAFF.

This chain links TRBV2 with TRBJ1-4; 7 positions agree with TRBD1. The CDR3 loop spans 17 amino acids. The V and J ends lost 6 bases and 4 bases, in that order; junction bases with no gene match: 14. Per the germline V gene, CDR1 is SNHLY and CDR2 is FYNNEI. This CDR3 is CASSPDPYRGFNEKLFF. In nucleotides, the CDR3 is TGTGCCAGCAGCCCGGACCCCTACAGGGGTTTTAATGAAAAACTGTTTTTT. Combining the CDR3 with reference TRBV2 and TRBJ1-4 gives the whole variable domain EPEVTQTPSHQVTQMGQEVILRCVPISNHLYFYWYRQILGQKVEFLVSFYNNEISEKSEIFDDQFSVERPDGSNFTLKIRSTKLEDSAMYFCASSPDPYRGFNEKLFFGSGTQLSVL.

The chain's CDR3 is CASSQEGVAGLNAGELFF. The CDR3 bases are TGTGCCAGCAGCCAAGAAGGAGTGGCAGGGCTCAACGCCGGGGAGCTGTTTTTT. V is TRBV4-2 and J is TRBJ2-2; a possible D gene is TRBD1 (5 bases). The CDR3 consists of 18 residues. V was pared by 0 bases and J by 6 bases, with 20 bases between. CDR1 is LGHNA and CDR2 is YNFKEQ in the germline V gene.

This chain uses TRBV4-1 with TRBJ1-4; the D is unclear. Germline assignment: CDR1 MGHRA and CDR2 YSYEKL. V was trimmed by 4 bases and J by 5 bases, leaving 5 bases between them. This CDR3 spans 12 amino acids. CDR3 sequence: CASSPGNEKLFF. Written as DNA, the CDR3 is TGCGCCAGCAGCCCAGGAAATGAAAAACTGTTTTTT.

The sample holds a few counts of this clone. V is TRBV5-1 and J is TRBJ1-1; the D gene is possibly TRBD1 (6 bases). CDR3 size: 15 residues. V lost 4 bases and J lost 0, with 13 bases in between. Germline CDR1 SGHRS, CDR2 YFSETQ. CDR3 DNA: TGCGCCAGCAGCGTACTCGGACAGATGAACACTGAAGCTTTCTTT. Its protein is CASSVLGQMNTEAFF. Combining the CDR3 with reference TRBV5-1 and TRBJ1-1 gives the whole variable domain KAGVTQTPRYLIKTRGQQVTLSCSPISGHRSVSWYQQTPGQGLQFLFEYFSETQRNKGNFPGRFSGRQFSNSRSEMNVSTLELGDSALYLCASSVLGQMNTEAFFGQGTRLTVV.

V usage is TRBV7-6 and J usage is TRBJ2-1; perhaps TRBD1 as D (6 bases). V lost 2 bases and J 0 bases, leaving 14 bases between the germline ends. CDR3 length: 17 residues. In germline, CDR1 is SGHVS, CDR2 FNYEAQ. The CDR3 reads CASSLMAGVTSYNEQFF. The DNA of the CDR3 is TGTGCCAGCAGCTTAATGGCAGGGGTGACCTCCTACAATGAGCAGTTCTTC.

The V and J genes are TRBV2 and TRBJ2-4, with unresolved D. The germline gives CDR1 SNHLY, CDR2 FYNNEI. There are 15 residues in the CDR3. Trimming cost V 7 bases and J 0 bases, with 13 bases left between them. CDR3 bases: TGTGCCAGCAAAGACTCCCCCGCAGCCAAAAACATTCAGTACTTC. It encodes CASKDSPAAKNIQYF.

This sequence joins TRBV19 and TRBJ2-1; 12 nucleotides agree with TRBD2. The V gene end was trimmed by 6 bases and the J gene end by 10 bases; junction bases not matched to a gene: 13. The CDR3 is 16 residues long. CDR1 and CDR2 from the germline V gene are LNHDA and SQIVND (reference sequence). The DNA for the CDR3 is TGTGCCAGTAGCTCGACTAGCGGGAGCCGACGGGGCGAGCAGTTCTTC. Residues: CASSSTSGSRRGEQFF.

The J gene is TRBJ2-3, the V gene TRBV9; 7 nucleotides match TRBD2. V lost 3 bases and J lost 5; bases outside the gene matches: 12. This CDR3 is 16 amino acids long. CDR1 SGDLS and CDR2 YYNGEE come from the germline V gene. The CDR3 sequence is CASSAGLAGDVDTQYF. CDR3 nucleotide sequence: TGTGCCAGCAGCGCCGGGTTGGCGGGAGATGTAGATACGCAGTATTTT.

The table lists this clone with a few counts. The CDR3 region is CASSLNQNYGYTF. Written as DNA, the CDR3 is TGCGCCAGCAGCTTGAACCAGAACTATGGCTACACCTTC. The chain recombines TRBV5-1 with TRBJ1-2; D is undetermined. CDR1 and CDR2 (germline): SGHRS, YFSETQ. This CDR3 has 13 residues. The V end was cut by 1 base, the J end by 2 bases, with 6 bases between.

The V gene is TRBV7-3, the J gene TRBJ2-7; 9 bases agree with TRBD2. This CDR3 comprises 15 residues. V lost 3 bases, J lost 6 bases, and 9 bases stayed unmatched. CDR1 and CDR2 from the germline V gene are SGHTA and FQGTGA. CDR3 sequence reads: CASSLTGTSYGEQYF. The CDR3 DNA sequence: TGTGCCAGCAGCTTGACCGGGACTAGCTATGGCGAGCAGTACTTC.

This clone was found a few times. Additional DNA sequences in this sample encode the identical CDR3. The chain employs TRBV6-5 and TRBJ1-1, with D maybe TRBD1 (5 bases). Trimming removed 3 bases at V and 4 bases at J, with 12 bases between. Looked up from germline, CDR1 is MNHEY and CDR2 is SVGAGI. This CDR3 is built from 14 residues. As DNA, the CDR3 is TGTGCCAGCAGTTATACCTCAGGGTTCACTGAAGCTTTCTTT. Protein sequence: CASSYTSGFTEAFF.

The chain has TRBV19 and TRBJ2-3; perhaps TRBD2 as D (7 bases). CDR3 length: 14 residues. Trimming left V 7 bases short and J 6 bases short, with 17 bases between. Germline V CDR1 and CDR2: LNHDA, SQIVND (reference sequence). CDR3 bases: TGTGCCAGTACATCTAGGGGGGGCCTGGATACGCAGTATTTT. Residues: CASTSRGGLDTQYF.

V is TRBV30 and J is TRBJ2-7; perhaps TRBD1 as D (6 bases). The germline V gene has CDR1 GTSNPN and CDR2 SVGIG (reference sequence). V lost 1 base, J lost 0 bases, and 13 bases lay in between. CDR3 length: 15 residues. In DNA, the CDR3 is TGTGCCTGGAGTGGTCAGAGGGGGATCTCCTACGAGCAGTACTTC. Protein product: CAWSGQRGISYEQYF.

V usage is TRBV27 and J usage is TRBJ2-1, with TRBD1 as a possible D gene (5 bases). Germline CDR1 reads MNHEY; CDR2 reads SMNVEV (reference sequence). This CDR3 is built from 12 residues. Trimming removed 3 bases from V and 15 bases from J, with 15 bases in between. The CDR3 is CASSLSRGTWFF. Here the CDR3 DNA reads TGTGCCAGCAGTTTGAGTAGGGGAACGTGGTTCTTC.